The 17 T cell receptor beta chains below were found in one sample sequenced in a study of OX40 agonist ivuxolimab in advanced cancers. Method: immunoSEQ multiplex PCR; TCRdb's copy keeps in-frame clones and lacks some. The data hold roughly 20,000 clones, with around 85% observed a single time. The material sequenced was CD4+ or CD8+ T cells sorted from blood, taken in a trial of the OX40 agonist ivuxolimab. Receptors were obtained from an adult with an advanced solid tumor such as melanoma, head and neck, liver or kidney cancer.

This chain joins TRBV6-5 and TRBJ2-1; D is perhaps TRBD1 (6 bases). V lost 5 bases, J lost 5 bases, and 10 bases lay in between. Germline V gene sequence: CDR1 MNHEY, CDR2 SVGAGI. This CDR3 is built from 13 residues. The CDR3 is CASSRDTHNEQFF. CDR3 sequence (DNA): TGTGCCAGCAGTCGGGACACCCACAATGAGCAGTTCTTC.

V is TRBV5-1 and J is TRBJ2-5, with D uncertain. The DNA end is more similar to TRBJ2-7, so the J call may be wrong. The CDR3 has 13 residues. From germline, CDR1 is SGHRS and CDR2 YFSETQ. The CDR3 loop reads CASTGSSPYEQYF. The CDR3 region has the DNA TGCGCCAGCACGGGTTCCAGTCCCTACGAGCAGTACTTC.

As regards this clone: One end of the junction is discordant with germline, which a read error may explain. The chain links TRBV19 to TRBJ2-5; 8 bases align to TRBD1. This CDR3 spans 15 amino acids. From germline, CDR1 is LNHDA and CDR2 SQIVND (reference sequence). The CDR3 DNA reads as TGTGCCAATAGTCCCAGAGGGGACAGGCCCGAGACCCAGTACTTC. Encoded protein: CANSPRGDRPETQYF.

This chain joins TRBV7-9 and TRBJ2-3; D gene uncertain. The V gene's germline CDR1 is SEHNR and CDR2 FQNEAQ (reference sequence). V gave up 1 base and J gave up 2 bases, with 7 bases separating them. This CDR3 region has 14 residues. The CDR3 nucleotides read TGTGCCAGCAGCTTAGGCGGAATCACAGATACGCAGTATTTT. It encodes CASSLGGITDTQYF.

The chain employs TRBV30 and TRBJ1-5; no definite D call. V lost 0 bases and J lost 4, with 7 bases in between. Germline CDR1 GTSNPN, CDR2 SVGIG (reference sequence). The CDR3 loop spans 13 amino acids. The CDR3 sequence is CAWSVLENQPQHF. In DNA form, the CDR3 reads TGTGCCTGGAGTGTATTGGAAAATCAGCCCCAGCATTTT.

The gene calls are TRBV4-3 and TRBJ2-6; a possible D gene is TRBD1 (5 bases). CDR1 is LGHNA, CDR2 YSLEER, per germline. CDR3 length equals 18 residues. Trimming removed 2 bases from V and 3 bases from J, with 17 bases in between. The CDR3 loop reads CASSQKPWVRDGANVLTF. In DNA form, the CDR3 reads TGCGCCAGCAGCCAAAAACCCTGGGTCAGGGATGGGGCCAACGTCCTGACTTTC.

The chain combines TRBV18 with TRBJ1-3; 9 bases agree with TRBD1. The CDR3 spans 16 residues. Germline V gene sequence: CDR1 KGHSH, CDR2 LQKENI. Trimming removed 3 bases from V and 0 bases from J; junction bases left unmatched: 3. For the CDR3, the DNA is TGTGCCAGCTCACCGCGGGACAGGGCCTCTGGAAACACCATATATTTT. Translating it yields CASSPRDRASGNTIYF.

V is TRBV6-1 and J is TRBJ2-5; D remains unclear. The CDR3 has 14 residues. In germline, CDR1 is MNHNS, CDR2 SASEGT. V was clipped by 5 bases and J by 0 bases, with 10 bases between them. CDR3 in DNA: TGTGCCAGCAGTTATGGCGGCAACCAAGAGACCCAGTACTTC. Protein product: CASSYGGNQETQYF.

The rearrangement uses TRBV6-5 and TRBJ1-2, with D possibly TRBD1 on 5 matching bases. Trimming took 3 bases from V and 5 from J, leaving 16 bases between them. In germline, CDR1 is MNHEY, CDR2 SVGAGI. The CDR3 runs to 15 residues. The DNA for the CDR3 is TGTGCCAGCAGTTATTATGGGCAGGGAGGGTATGGCTACACCTTC. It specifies CASSYYGQGGYGYTF.

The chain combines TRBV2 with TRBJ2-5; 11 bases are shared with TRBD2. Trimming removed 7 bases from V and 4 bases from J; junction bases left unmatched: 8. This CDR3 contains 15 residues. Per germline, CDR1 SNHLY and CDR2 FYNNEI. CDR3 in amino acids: CASTTTSGIGETQYF. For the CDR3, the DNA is TGTGCCAGCACTACGACTAGCGGGATCGGAGAGACCCAGTACTTC. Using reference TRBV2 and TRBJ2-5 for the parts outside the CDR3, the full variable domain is EPEVTQTPSHQVTQMGQEVILRCVPISNHLYFYWYRQILGQKVEFLVSFYNNEISEKSEIFDDQFSVERPDGSNFTLKIRSTKLEDSAMYFCASTTTSGIGETQYFGPGTRLLVL.

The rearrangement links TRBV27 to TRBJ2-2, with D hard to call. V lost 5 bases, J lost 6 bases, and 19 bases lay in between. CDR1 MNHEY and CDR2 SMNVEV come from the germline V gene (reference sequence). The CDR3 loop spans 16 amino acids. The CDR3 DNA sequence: TGTGCCAGCAGTGAACGAGGTGTGGTTGTGGCCGGGGAGCTGTTTTTT. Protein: CASSERGVVVAGELFF.

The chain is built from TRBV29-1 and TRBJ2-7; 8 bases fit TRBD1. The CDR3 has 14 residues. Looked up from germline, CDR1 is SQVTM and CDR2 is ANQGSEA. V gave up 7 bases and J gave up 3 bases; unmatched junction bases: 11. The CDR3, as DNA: TGCAGCGCCGCGATGACAGGGGAAAACTACGAGCAGTACTTC. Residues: CSAAMTGENYEQYF.

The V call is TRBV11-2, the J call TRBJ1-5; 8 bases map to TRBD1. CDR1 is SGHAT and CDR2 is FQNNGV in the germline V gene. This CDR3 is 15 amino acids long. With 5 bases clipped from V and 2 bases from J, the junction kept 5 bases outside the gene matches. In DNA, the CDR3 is TGTGCCAGCAGCAAGACAGGGGATGGCAATCAGCCCCAGCATTTT. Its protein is CASSKTGDGNQPQHF.

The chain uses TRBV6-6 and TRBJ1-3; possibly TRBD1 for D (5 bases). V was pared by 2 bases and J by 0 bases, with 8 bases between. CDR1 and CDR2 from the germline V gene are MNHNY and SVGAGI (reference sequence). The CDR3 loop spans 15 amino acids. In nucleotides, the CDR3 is TGTGCCAGCAGTTACCAGACAGACTCTGGAAACACCATATATTTT. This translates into CASSYQTDSGNTIYF.

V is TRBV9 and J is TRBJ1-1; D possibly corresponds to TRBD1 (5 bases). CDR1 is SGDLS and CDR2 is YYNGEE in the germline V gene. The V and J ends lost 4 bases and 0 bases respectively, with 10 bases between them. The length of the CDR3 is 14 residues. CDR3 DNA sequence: TGTGCCAGCAGCCTCATGGGGGTGAACACTGAAGCTTTCTTT. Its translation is CASSLMGVNTEAFF.

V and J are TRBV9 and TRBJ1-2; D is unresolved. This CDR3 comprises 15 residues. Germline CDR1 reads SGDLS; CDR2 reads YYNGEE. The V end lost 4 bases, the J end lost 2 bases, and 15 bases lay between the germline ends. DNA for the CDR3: TGTGCCAGCAGCACCCACAGCGAGGCGAACTATGGCTACACCTTC. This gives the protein CASSTHSEANYGYTF.

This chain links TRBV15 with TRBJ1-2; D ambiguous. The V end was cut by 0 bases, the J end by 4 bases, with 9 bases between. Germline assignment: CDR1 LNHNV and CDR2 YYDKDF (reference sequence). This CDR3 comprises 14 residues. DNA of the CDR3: TGTGCCACCAGCAGAGATGAAGGGTTCTATGGCTACACCTTC. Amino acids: CATSRDEGFYGYTF.